A selection of T cell receptor beta chains follows, all from one sample in a study of blood T cell repertoires in COVID-19. The protocol was immunoSEQ multiplex PCR, while the TCRdb copy is restricted to in-frame clones and leaves out a portion. The sample carries 150,000 to 200,000 clones, about nine tenths recorded once. The sample taken for sequencing was PBMCs or T cells enriched from blood (not recorded which). All receptors come from a woman aged 25-40 years who had recovered from COVID-19. The CDR3 runs from the conserved cysteine through the conserved F or W. The order of the fields is clone size, V gene, J gene, CDR3 protein. Only some rows state a clone size, as once, few, many or a class for expanded clones.

clone size: NA
V gene: TRBV10-3
J gene: TRBJ1-5
CDR3 protein: CAISEQGANQPQHF

clone size: NA
V gene: TRBV18
J gene: TRBJ1-3
CDR3 protein: CASSPARRNTIYF

clone size: NA
V gene: TRBV21-1
J gene: TRBJ1-2
CDR3 protein: CASSNDRVDYGYTF

clone size: NA
V gene: TRBV7-8
J gene: TRBJ1-1
CDR3 protein: CASSYDRDTEAFF

clone size: NA
V gene: TRBV15
J gene: TRBJ2-7
CDR3 protein: CATSQTSLLAYEQYF

clone size: once
V gene: TRBV6-6
J gene: TRBJ1-4
CDR3 protein: CAIWGTGVEKLFF

clone size: NA
V gene: TRBV9
J gene: TRBJ1-1
CDR3 protein: CASSVAFGNTEAFF

clone size: NA
V gene: TRBV11-1
J gene: TRBJ1-1
CDR3 protein: CASSLEGRASGEAFF

clone size: NA
V gene: TRBV7-6
J gene: TRBJ1-1
CDR3 protein: CASSVPGSGMNTEAFF

clone size: NA
V gene: TRBV7-9
J gene: TRBJ2-7
CDR3 protein: CASSFAGGNYEQYF

clone size: NA
V gene: TRBV18
J gene: TRBJ1-6
CDR3 protein: CASSQGANNSPLHF

clone size: NA
V gene: TRBV7-9
J gene: TRBJ1-5
CDR3 protein: CASSLGGRAANQPQHF

clone size: once
V gene: TRBV14
J gene: TRBJ1-2
CDR3 protein: CASSHLRTVNYGYTF

clone size: NA
V gene: TRBV27
J gene: TRBJ2-2
CDR3 protein: CASSFMNTGELFF

clone size: NA
V gene: TRBV4-3
J gene: TRBJ2-7
CDR3 protein: CASSQGRDVSYEQYF

clone size: NA
V gene: TRBV12-3/TRBV12-4
J gene: TRBJ1-5
CDR3 protein: CASSQGLGQPQHF

clone size: NA
V gene: TRBV2
J gene: TRBJ2-1
CDR3 protein: CASVDGRRVNNEQFF

clone size: NA
V gene: TRBV6-2/TRBV6-3
J gene: TRBJ2-7
CDR3 protein: CASSLAGVSEQYF

clone size: NA
V gene: TRBV23-1
J gene: TRBJ2-7
CDR3 protein: CASSQRTGAPYEQYF

clone size: NA
V gene: TRBV9
J gene: TRBJ2-1
CDR3 protein: CASSPTSGRAGEQFF

clone size: NA
V gene: TRBV7-2
J gene: TRBJ2-7
CDR3 protein: CASSFTGGSPYEQYF

clone size: NA
V gene: TRBV7-8
J gene: TRBJ1-1
CDR3 protein: CASSLSSHPNTEAFF

clone size: once
V gene: TRBV30
J gene: TRBJ1-2
CDR3 protein: CAWRGGTGVLYGYTF

clone size: NA
V gene: TRBV23-1
J gene: TRBJ1-5
CDR3 protein: CASSQSSRGRKTQPQHF

clone size: NA
V gene: TRBV6-5
J gene: TRBJ1-4
CDR3 protein: CASSHRGGNEKLFF

clone size: NA
V gene: TRBV7-9
J gene: TRBJ1-2
CDR3 protein: CASTFYNYGYTF

clone size: once
V gene: TRBV29-1
J gene: TRBJ1-1
CDR3 protein: CSAGNRGFGSEAFF

clone size: NA
V gene: TRBV9
J gene: TRBJ2-3
CDR3 protein: CASSQGGEEDTQYF

clone size: few
V gene: TRBV19
J gene: TRBJ2-3
CDR3 protein: CASRGGDSNGYVTDTQYF

clone size: NA
V gene: TRBV27
J gene: TRBJ1-4
CDR3 protein: CASSSPLKDEKLFF

clone size: few
V gene: TRBV30
J gene: TRBJ2-1
CDR3 protein: CAWMLGGLAGYNEQFF